This T cell receptor beta chain was obtained from a study of early T cells in non-severe SARS-CoV-2 infection. Whole-study context: Alpha and beta chains were unpaired, from unsorted whole-blood bulk RNA.

The sample holds many counts of this clonotype. Attachment of unique molecular identifiers to individual cDNA molecules was performed. TCRdb re-analysed the 5' RACE reads in MiXCR, keeping a single row per CDR3 protein. The data show 29,000 or so distinct CDR3 sequences, more than 3.5% seen once. The CDR3 runs 13 residues. J was trimmed by 10 bases and V by 2 bases; bases with no gene match: 8. Germline loops: CDR1 SGDLS, CDR2 YYNGEE. This receptor was taken from an adult who was a healthcare worker with PCR-confirmed SARS-CoV-2 infection or an uninfected control (not recorded which). Sequencing was carried out using whole blood. The chain recombines TRBV9 with TRBJ1-1, with 7 positions matching TRBD1. The CDR3, as DNA: TGTGCCAGCAGCGTCGACAGGGAATCCGCAGCTTTCTTT. Amino acid sequence: CASSVDRESAAFF.